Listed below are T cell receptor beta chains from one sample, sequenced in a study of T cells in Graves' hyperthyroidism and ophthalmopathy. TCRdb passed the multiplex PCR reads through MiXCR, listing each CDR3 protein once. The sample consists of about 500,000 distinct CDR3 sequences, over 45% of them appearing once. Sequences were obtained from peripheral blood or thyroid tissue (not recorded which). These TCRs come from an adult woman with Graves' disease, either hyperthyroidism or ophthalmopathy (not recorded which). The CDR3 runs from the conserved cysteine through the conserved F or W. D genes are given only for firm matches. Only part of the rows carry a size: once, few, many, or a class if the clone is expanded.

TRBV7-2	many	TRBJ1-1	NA	TGTGCCAGCAGCTTAGTCCGAGGGACTGAAGCTTTCTTT	CASSLVRGTEAFF
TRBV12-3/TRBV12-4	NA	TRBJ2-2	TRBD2	TGTGCCAGCGGCAGCGCGGGAGGGCCGCCCGGGGAGCTGTTTTTT	CASGSAGGPPGELFF
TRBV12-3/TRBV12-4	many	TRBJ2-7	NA	TGTGCCAGCAGTTTCTATCGGGGAGACGAGCAGTACTTC	CASSFYRGDEQYF
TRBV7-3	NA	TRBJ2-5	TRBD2	TGTGCCAGCAGCGTCCAACTAGCGGGAGGGGGACACCAACAAGAGACCCAGTACTTC	CASSVQLAGGGHQQETQYF
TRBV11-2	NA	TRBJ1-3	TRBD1	TGTGCCAGCAGCTCCCAGGGGGTAACTGGAAACACCATATATTTT	CASSSQGVTGNTIYF
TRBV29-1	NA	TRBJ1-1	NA	TGCAGCGTTGACGAGACGGCGATGAACACTGAAGCTTTCTTT	CSVDETAMNTEAFF
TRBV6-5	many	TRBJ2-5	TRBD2	TGTGCCGGCCGGCCCCCTAGCGGACAAGATGGGACCCAGTACTTC	CAGRPPSGQDGTQYF
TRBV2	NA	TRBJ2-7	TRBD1	TGTGCCAGCAGTGTAGAAATGTATGGGACAGGGCAGCGCGAGCAGTACTTC	CASSVEMYGTGQREQYF
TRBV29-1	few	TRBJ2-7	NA	TGCAGCGTTGAGGAGGGTCCCTACTACGAGCAGTACTTC	CSVEEGPYYEQYF
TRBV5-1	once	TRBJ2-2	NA	TGCGCCAGCAGCTTGGCACCGGCAACCGGGGAGCTGTTTTTT	CASSLAPATGELFF
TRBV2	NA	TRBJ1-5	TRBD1	TGTGCCAGCAGTGAAGAACCGACAGGGGGCCACGGTCAGCCCCAGCATTTT	CASSEEPTGGHGQPQHF
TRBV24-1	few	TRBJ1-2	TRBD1	TGTGCCACCAGTGATCGCGGGACAGACACTTACTATGGCTACACCTTC	CATSDRGTDTYYGYTF
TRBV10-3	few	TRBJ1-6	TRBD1	TGTGCCATCAGCCTCGGGACAGGGGGCTCACCCCTCCACTTT	CAISLGTGGSPLHF
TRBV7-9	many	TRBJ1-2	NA	TGTGCCAGCAGCTTACCTCGCGGCAGGGAGGTCGGCTATGGCTACACCTTC	CASSLPRGREVGYGYTF